This is a list of T cell receptor beta chains from one sample in a study of regulatory T cells in long-lasting Graves disease. MiXCR, applied by TCRdb to the multiplex PCR reads, yields one record per CDR3 protein. The table records roughly 450,000 distinct CDR3 sequences, 22% of them present only once. Sequenced here: peripheral blood mononuclear cells (PBMCs), sampled when the disease was refractory, from a patient treated with antithyroid drugs. These receptors were taken from a female donor with Graves disease. Each CDR3 is given with its conserved first and last residue. A D gene is named only where the DNA matches it firmly. Where a row states a size, it is once, few, many or the class of an expanded clone; other rows omit it.

D | size | length | J | V | DNA | CDR3
NA | many | 17 | TRBJ2-7 | TRBV28 | TGTGCCAGCAGTTCCCAACCCCCTAGGGACAACTCCTACGAGCAGTACTTC | CASSSQPPRDNSYEQYF
NA | few | 14 | TRBJ2-2 | TRBV18 | TGTGCCAGCTCACCACCGACGGGGACCGGGGAGCTGTTTTTT | CASSPPTGTGELFF
TRBD2 | many | 14 | TRBJ2-5 | TRBV2 | TGTGCCAGCAGGAGGAGCGGGAGTCGGGAGACCCAGTACTTC | CASRRSGSRETQYF
NA | many | 12 | TRBJ1-1 | TRBV28 | TGTGCCAGCAGTTTCTTGAACACTGAAGCTTTCTTT | CASSFLNTEAFF
NA | NA | 13 | TRBJ2-7 | TRBV10-3 | TGTGCCATCTCACGGGAGACCGACTACGAGCAGTACTTC | CAISRETDYEQYF
NA | many | 15 | TRBJ2-2 | TRBV11-2 | TGTGCCAGCAGCTTAGCGTGGGCAAACACCGGGGAGCTGTTTTTT | CASSLAWANTGELFF
NA | NA | 13 | TRBJ1-2 | TRBV10-3 | TGTGCCATCAGTGGAGCCTTAGGGAATGGCTACACCTTC | CAISGALGNGYTF
TRBD2 | many | 14 | TRBJ2-7 | TRBV20-1 | TGCAGTGCCCAAGGAGCGGGAGTGACCTACGAGCAGTACTTC | CSAQGAGVTYEQYF
NA | many | 13 | TRBJ2-7 | TRBV7-8 | TGTGCCAGCAGCACAATGGACGGTTCCGAGCAGTACTTC | CASSTMDGSEQYF
TRBD1 | NA | 16 | TRBJ1-5 | TRBV7-2 | TGTGCCAGCAGCTCCCAGACAGGGGAGGGCAATCAGCCCCAGCATTTT | CASSSQTGEGNQPQHF
TRBD2 | NA | 19 | TRBJ2-7 | TRBV4-3 | TGCGCCAGCAGCTCGAATGTAGCGGGGCCTAACCGAGGGGTGTACGAGCAGTACTTC | CASSSNVAGPNRGVYEQYF
NA | many | 17 | TRBJ1-2 | TRBV27 | TGTGCCAGCAGTTACGGGACGCCAGCTGGCTCTAACTATGGCTACACCTTC | CASSYGTPAGSNYGYTF
NA | many | 14 | TRBJ1-5 | TRBV7-7 | TGTGCTAGCAGCTTATTGGGGGATAATCAGCCCCAGCATTTT | CASSLLGDNQPQHF
NA | NA | 13 | TRBJ2-3 | TRBV20-1 | TGCAGTGCTAAGATCACAGGAACAGATACGCAGTATTTT | CSAKITGTDTQYF
TRBD2 | many | 13 | TRBJ2-7 | TRBV11-2 | TGTGCCAGCGATAGGACTAGCGGCTACGAGCAGTACTTC | CASDRTSGYEQYF
NA | NA | 17 | TRBJ2-7 | TRBV4-3 | TGCGCCAGCAGCCAAGGTCAAAGCCGGAGGCCCTCCTACGAGCAGTACTTC | CASSQGQSRRPSYEQYF
NA | NA | 13 | TRBJ1-5 | TRBV20-1 | TGCAGTGCTAGTGTTCAGGGCTATCAGCCCCAGCATTTT | CSASVQGYQPQHF
NA | NA | 14 | TRBJ2-5 | TRBV19 | TGTGCCAGTAGTATACTGCTGGAACAAGAGACCCAGTACTTC | CASSILLEQETQYF
TRBD1 | many | 16 | TRBJ1-6 | TRBV2 | TGTGCCAGCAGTGATGTGGGACAGTACTTTGATTCACCCCTCCACTTT | CASSDVGQYFDSPLHF
NA | many | 18 | TRBJ2-6 | TRBV6-1 | TGTGCCAGCTTTAGGCCCTCCCGAACCCTCTCTGGGGCCAACGTCCTGACTTTC | CASFRPSRTLSGANVLTF